This section outlines one T cell receptor (beta chain) sequence together with its context. These data come from a study of blood T cell repertoires in COVID-19. The table came from immunoSEQ multiplex PCR; TCRdb's copy has only in-frame clones and leaves some out. The table includes tens of thousands of clones, about four fifths detected once. Germline V gene lookup returns CDR1 SQVTM and CDR2 ANQGSEA. There are 15 residues in the CDR3. Losses at the gene ends were 7 bases for V and 3 bases for J; bases not matched to a gene: 13. Sequenced material: peripheral blood. The receptor comes from a human donor in a cohort sampled during active COVID-19. V usage is TRBV29-1 and J usage is TRBJ1-1; 8 bases align to TRBD1. The CDR3 DNA reads TGCAGCGGGCAGACGATGGACAGGGAGGACACTGAAGCTTTCTTT. Residues: CSGQTMDREDTEAFF.